Listed here are 13 T cell receptor beta chains from one sample, sequenced in a study of regulatory T cells in long-lasting Graves disease (dated by TCRdb to the early 2020s). The library was obtained by multiplex PCR. The reads were generated on an Illumina HiSeq 4000. iRepertoire HTBI primers and Arm-PCR amplification of CDR3 regions were used to construct TCR beta libraries. The public reads were reprocessed in TCRdb via fastp at Q25 and MiXCR, keeping in-frame beta chains. For every CDR3 protein sequence, its rows merge into one entry that carries the most common genes and DNA. The sample table lists 360,000 or so distinct CDR3 sequences, roughly 20% of them with a count of one. Approximately 27% of the sample goes to the ten largest clones. The time point label for this specimen denotes: persistent/refractory GD, antithyroid drugs over 5 years with positive TRAb. RNA was extracted from PBMCs in TRIzol for both TCR sequencing and RNA sequencing.

This specimen consisted of peripheral blood mononuclear cells (PBMCs), obtained when the disease was refractory, from a patient treated with antithyroid drugs. These receptors all stem from a woman aged 35 to 49 with Graves disease. Donor details come from another sample of the same person, matched by shared clones.

This clonotype has only a few counts. The V and J genes are TRBV20-1 and TRBJ2-6; D could derive from TRBD1 or TRBD2 (5 bases each). The germline gives CDR1 DFQATT, CDR2 SNEGSKA (reference sequence). V lost 6 bases and J 2 bases, leaving 17 bases between the germline ends. This CDR3 region has 16 residues. CDR3 sequence: CSANPGTVTGANVLTF. The DNA of the CDR3 is TGCAGTGCAAATCCAGGGACGGTAACTGGGGCCAACGTCCTGACTTTC.

Only one count was recorded for this clonotype. The chain is built from TRBV18 and TRBJ2-4; 7 nucleotides match TRBD2. Germline-derived CDR1 and CDR2 are KGHSH and LQKENI. The CDR3 has 17 amino acids. V shed 2 bases and J 8 bases; nucleotides not matched to a gene: 15. The CDR3 DNA sequence: TGTGCCAGCTCACCATCGACTAGCCCTCTCGGTAGGGACATTCAGTACTTC. Its translation: CASSPSTSPLGRDIQYF.

This clonotype occurred many times. V is TRBV2 and J is TRBJ1-4; D gene uncertain. Between the trimmed V and J ends, which lost 8 bases and 11 bases, there was a span of 24 bases. CDR1 and CDR2 from the germline V gene are SNHLY and FYNNEI. The CDR3 runs to 15 residues. The CDR3 sequence is CASRSTRKMVQKLFF. DNA of the CDR3: TGTGCCAGCCGTTCGACGAGGAAAATGGTACAGAAACTGTTTTTT.

The sample holds many counts of this clonotype. The CDR3 reads CSARAASDPRAPQETQYF. CDR3 nucleotide sequence: TGCAGTGCTAGAGCGGCTAGCGACCCCCGAGCGCCCCAAGAGACCCAGTACTTC. This chain links TRBV20-1 with TRBJ2-5, with D possibly TRBD2 on 6 matching bases. The germline V gene has CDR1 DFQATT and CDR2 SNEGSKA (reference sequence). CDR3 length: 18 residues. Trimming pared 1 base from V and 1 base from J, leaving 22 bases between.

There are many counts of this clonotype. This chain links TRBV2 with TRBJ1-1; tentatively, D is TRBD1 (5 bases). Germline CDR1 SNHLY, CDR2 FYNNEI. This CDR3 spans 15 amino acids. Trimming took off 2 bases at V and 0 bases at J, with 10 bases between the two ends. CDR3 sequence (DNA): TGTGCCAGCAGTGAATGGAGGGGTGTGAACACTGAAGCTTTCTTT. Translating gives CASSEWRGVNTEAFF. Full variable domain (remainder filled in from reference TRBV2 and TRBJ1-1): EPEVTQTPSHQVTQMGQEVILRCVPISNHLYFYWYRQILGQKVEFLVSFYNNEISEKSEIFDDQFSVERPDGSNFTLKIRSTKLEDSAMYFCASSEWRGVNTEAFFGQGTRLTVV.

This clonotype was counted at least ten times. The chain links TRBV2 to TRBJ2-6, with D possibly being TRBD2 (5 bases). This CDR3 comprises 18 residues. V gave up 7 bases and J gave up 4 bases, with 23 bases separating them. Germline lookup yields CDR1 SNHLY and CDR2 FYNNEI. In DNA form, the CDR3 reads TGTGCCAGCAAACTCAGGACCGCAATGCGGAGGGGGGCCAACGTCCTGACTTTC. The encoded protein is CASKLRTAMRRGANVLTF.

Concerning this clonotype: This clone may be a read error of a much larger clone one base away. The V call is TRBV20-1, the J call TRBJ2-7; 14 bases are shared with TRBD2. Germline lookup yields CDR1 DFQATT and CDR2 SNEGSKA (reference sequence). This CDR3 has 16 residues. V lost 7 bases to trimming and J lost 3 bases; unmatched junction nucleotides: 11. The CDR3 protein is CSVSGTSGSGLYEQYF. Written as DNA, the CDR3 is TGCAGTGTCTCCGGGACTAGCGGGAGTGGTCTCTACGAGCAGTACTTC.

This sequence joins TRBV15 and TRBJ2-3; 9 bases fit TRBD2. There are 14 residues in the CDR3. CDR1 is LNHNV and CDR2 is YYDKDF in the germline V gene (reference sequence). Losses at the gene ends were 6 bases for V and 4 bases for J; bases not matched to a gene: 5. CDR3 protein: CATRRGLAPDTQYF. DNA for the CDR3: TGTGCCACCAGGAGGGGACTAGCCCCAGATACGCAGTATTTT.

This clonotype was picked up many times. The chain links TRBV6-5 to TRBJ2-2; D gene uncertain. The CDR3 has 16 residues. V lost 2 bases and J lost 4, with 14 bases in between. Germline values: CDR1 MNHEY, CDR2 SVGAGI. The CDR3 sequence is CASSYNVGHSTGELFF. The CDR3 DNA reads as TGTGCCAGCAGTTACAACGTAGGGCATTCCACCGGGGAGCTGTTTTTT.

In its sample, this clonotype was seen many times. This rearrangement joins TRBV28 to TRBJ1-1; possibly TRBD1 for D (5 bases). This CDR3 has 12 residues. Germline assignment: CDR1 MDHEN and CDR2 SYDVKM. Between the trimmed V and J ends, which lost 5 bases and 7 bases, there was a span of 11 bases. The CDR3 coding sequence is TGTGCCAGCAGTCAAAGACAGTTTGAAGCTTTCTTT. Translating gives CASSQRQFEAFF. Supplemented by reference TRBV28 and TRBJ1-1, the full variable domain reads DVKVTQSSRYLVKRTGEKVFLECVQDMDHENMFWYRQDPGLGLRLIYFSYDVKMKEKGDIPEGYSVSREKKERFSLILESASTNQTSMYLCASSQRQFEAFFGQGTRLTVV.

This clonotype was counted ten times or more. V gene TRBV28 combines with J gene TRBJ2-7, with D perhaps matching TRBD1 or TRBD2 (5 bases each). This CDR3 spans 13 amino acids. The germline V and J ends were trimmed by 6 bases and 3 bases, with 12 bases remaining between them. The germline gives CDR1 MDHEN, CDR2 SYDVKM. The CDR3 protein is CASRSGTYYEQYF. Here the CDR3 DNA reads TGTGCCAGCAGGTCCGGGACCTACTACGAGCAGTACTTC.

Many counts were recorded for this clonotype. The rearrangement links TRBV6-1 to TRBJ2-5; 8 bases agree with TRBD2. The length of the CDR3 is 16 residues. Germline V CDR1 and CDR2: MNHNS, SASEGT. With V trimmed by 5 bases and J by 2 bases, 10 bases remained unmatched. The CDR3 reads CASSKNIAGQQETQYF. CDR3 DNA: TGTGCCAGCAGTAAAAATATAGCGGGGCAACAAGAGACCCAGTACTTC.

The gene calls are TRBV6-1 and TRBJ2-2; D may be TRBD1 (5 bases). This CDR3 comprises 15 residues. Looked up from germline, CDR1 is MNHNS and CDR2 is SASEGT. Trimming left V 5 bases short and J 6 bases short, with 16 bases between. CDR3 DNA: TGTGCCAGCAGTCATGGGGCCGCGTGGTCCGGGGAGCTGTTTTTT. Encoded protein: CASSHGAAWSGELFF.